This passage covers 5 T cell receptor beta chains from one sample sequenced in a study of vaccination and CD4 T cells after COVID-19. The Oncomine TCR Beta short-read assay was what sequenced the DNA obtained from cultured CD4+ T cells. TCRdb fed the PCR reads into MiXCR, producing one record per CDR3 protein. The sample lists roughly 12,000 distinct CDR3 sequences, 40% to 50% occurring once. No cognate antigen is known for these TCRs. The treatment here: approximately nine-day PBMC culture with coronavirus spike peptide pools or control peptides (ViraFEST assay). What was sequenced was cultured CD4+ T cells from blood. The receptors derive from a human donor with COVID-19.

This clonotype has only a few counts. The chain combines TRBV24-1 with TRBJ1-5; 7 bases match TRBD1. This CDR3 comprises 13 residues. Germline lookup yields CDR1 KGHDR and CDR2 SFDVKD. The V and J ends lost 9 bases and 3 bases, in that order; junction bases with no gene match: 4. DNA for the CDR3: TGTGCCACCGGGACAGATATCAATCAGCCCCAGCATTTT. Protein: CATGTDINQPQHF.

The CDR3 spells CASSGRLADTQYF. CDR3 in DNA: TGTGCCAGCAGCGGGCGACTGGCAGATACGCAGTATTTT. The chain is built from TRBV7-9 and TRBJ2-3; D uncertain. The CDR3 totals 13 residues. V lost 5 bases to trimming and J lost 4 bases, with 10 bases between them. From germline, CDR1 is SEHNR and CDR2 FQNEAQ (reference sequence).

This clonotype showed up just a few times. The CDR3: CASSGSRNTEAFF. In nucleotides, the CDR3 is TGTGCCAGCTCGGGGAGCAGGAACACTGAAGCTTTCTTT. The chain has TRBV18 and TRBJ1-1; no clear D. CDR1 KGHSH and CDR2 LQKENI come from the germline V gene. V dropped 6 bases and J dropped 1 base, with 9 bases sitting between them. The CDR3 spans 13 residues.

J is TRBJ2-2 and V is TRBV5-4, with 9 bases matching TRBD1. The CDR3 loop spans 15 amino acids. Per the germline V gene, CDR1 is SGHNT and CDR2 is YYREEE (reference sequence). V shed 4 bases and J 3 bases; nucleotides not matched to a gene: 4. The CDR3 DNA follows: TGTGCCAGCAGCCTCGGGACAGGGTACACCGGGGAGCTGTTTTTT. Amino acid sequence: CASSLGTGYTGELFF.

This clonotype is a singleton in its sample. The rearrangement joins TRBV5-1 to TRBJ2-5; 7 nucleotides agree with TRBD1. The CDR3 has 17 residues. With V trimmed by 4 bases and J by 1 base, 13 bases remained unmatched. Germline V gene data show CDR1 as SGHRS and CDR2 as YFSETQ. CDR3 residues: CASSPGPGGGLQETQYF. CDR3 nucleotides: TGCGCCAGCAGCCCAGGACCAGGGGGTGGCCTCCAAGAGACCCAGTACTTC. Combining the CDR3 with reference TRBV5-1 and TRBJ2-5 gives the whole variable domain KAGVTQTPRYLIKTRGQQVTLSCSPISGHRSVSWYQQTPGQGLQFLFEYFSETQRNKGNFPGRFSGRQFSNSRSEMNVSTLELGDSALYLCASSPGPGGGLQETQYFGPGTRLLVL.